Below are 22 T cell receptor beta chains sequenced from a single sample in a study of blood T cell repertoires in COVID-19. TCRdb's table, derived via immunoSEQ multiplex PCR, lists solely in-frame clones and lacks some. Here the sample spans 20,000 or so clones, approximately 90% being singletons. The specimen was peripheral blood. The receptor set was obtained from a human donor with active COVID-19. The donor label of this sample is uncertain.

This rearrangement joins TRBV28 to TRBJ1-2; 10 bases are shared with TRBD1. The CDR3 extends over 11 amino acids. CDR1 is MDHEN and CDR2 is SYDVKM in the germline V gene. J was trimmed by 7 bases and V by 11 bases; bases with no gene match: 4. The chain's CDR3 is CAVGTGAGYTF. The CDR3 region has the DNA TGTGCCGTGGGGACAGGGGCTGGCTACACCTTC.

The J gene is TRBJ2-7, the V gene TRBV5-1; D remains unclear. Germline-derived CDR1 and CDR2 are SGHRS and YFSETQ. This CDR3 comprises 15 residues. The V end was cut by 0 bases, the J end by 6 bases, with 16 bases between. The CDR3: CASSLVFGQVREQYF. CDR3 in DNA: TGCGCCAGCAGCTTGGTATTCGGTCAGGTCCGCGAGCAGTACTTC.

A few counts support this clone. DNA for the CDR3: TGCGCCAGCAGCTGGGGACTAGCGGGAGGTCAATCTGGGGAGCTGTTTTTT. Translation gives CASSWGLAGGQSGELFF. This chain links TRBV5-1 with TRBJ2-2; 15 nucleotides match TRBD2. Unmatched junction bases numbered 8, after V lost 3 bases and J lost 8 bases. CDR3 size: 17 residues. Germline values: CDR1 SGHRS, CDR2 YFSETQ.

V is TRBV18 and J is TRBJ2-3; D uncertain. Per germline, CDR1 KGHSH and CDR2 LQKENI. V lost 2 bases, J lost 2 bases, and 8 bases lay in between. The length of the CDR3 is 14 residues. The CDR3 bases are TGTGCCAGCTCACCAGGTACAATCACAGATACGCAGTATTTT. It is translated as CASSPGTITDTQYF.

This rearrangement joins TRBV3-1 (or the pseudogene TRBV3-2) to TRBJ1-2; 11 nucleotides align to TRBD1. The CDR3 runs to 17 residues. V shed 4 bases, J shed 4 bases, and the junction held 11 bases outside the gene matches. Germline assignment: CDR1 LGHDT and CDR2 YNNKEL (reference sequence). For the CDR3, the DNA is TGTGCCAGCAGCCGAGGACAGGGGGCGCGAAGTGGCTATGGCTACACCTTC. It is translated as CASSRGQGARSGYGYTF.

This chain connects TRBV29-1 to TRBJ2-7, with a weak D call TRBD1 (5 bases). CDR3 size: 14 residues. CDR1 is SQVTM and CDR2 is ANQGSEA in the germline V gene. Trimming removed 0 bases from V and 5 bases from J, with 14 bases in between. This chain's CDR3 is CSVEDRAGPHEQYF. The CDR3 DNA sequence: TGCAGCGTTGAAGATCGAGCAGGGCCCCACGAGCAGTACTTC.

The rearrangement joins TRBV9 to TRBJ2-1, with D possibly TRBD2 on 6 matching bases. The germline gives CDR1 SGDLS, CDR2 YYNGEE. Trimming stripped 1 base from V and 9 bases from J, with 17 bases between. The CDR3 has 15 amino acids. The CDR3 region is CASSVQPDYHFEQFF. The CDR3 region has the DNA TGTGCCAGCAGCGTACAGCCGGACTATCACTTTGAGCAGTTCTTC.

This chain joins TRBV14 and TRBJ2-7, with a weak D call TRBD1 (5 bases). In germline, CDR1 is SGHDN, CDR2 FVKESK. V was pared by 0 bases and J by 6 bases, with 12 bases between. The CDR3 sequence is 14 residues long. The CDR3 spells CASSQDGRVAEQYF. CDR3 bases: TGTGCCAGCAGCCAAGACGGCAGGGTCGCCGAGCAGTACTTC.

This chain links TRBV2 with TRBJ2-7; D is undetermined. The length of the CDR3 is 13 residues. V was shortened by 6 bases and J by 0 bases, with 9 bases between the two germline ends. Germline CDR1 is SNHLY and CDR2 is FYNNEI. The CDR3 nucleotides are TGTGCCAGCAGGATTGGCGGCTCCTACGAGCAGTACTTC. It specifies CASRIGGSYEQYF. The variable domain in full, completed from reference TRBV2 and TRBJ2-7, reads EPEVTQTPSHQVTQMGQEVILRCVPISNHLYFYWYRQILGQKVEFLVSFYNNEISEKSEIFDDQFSVERPDGSNFTLKIRSTKLEDSAMYFCASRIGGSYEQYFGPGTRLTVT.

The chain uses TRBV7-9 and TRBJ2-7; no firm D call. CDR1 is SEHNR and CDR2 is FQNEAQ in the germline V gene (reference sequence). The CDR3 spans 13 residues. Deletions cut 1 base from V and 4 bases from J, with 8 bases between. The CDR3, as DNA: TGTGCCAGCAGCTTAGAATGGGCGTACGAGCAGTACTTC. It translates to CASSLEWAYEQYF.

The sample holds one count of this clone. The V call is TRBV2, the J call TRBJ2-2, with D possibly matching TRBD2 (5 bases). This CDR3 comprises 13 residues. V was pared by 10 bases and J by 6 bases, with 15 bases between. From germline, CDR1 is SNHLY and CDR2 FYNNEI. The CDR3 spells CATKRSEAGELFF. As DNA, the CDR3 is TGTGCCACTAAACGATCGGAGGCCGGGGAGCTGTTTTTT.

The chain joins TRBV19 to TRBJ1-4, with D possibly being TRBD1 (6 bases). Germline V lookup: CDR1 LNHDA, CDR2 SQIVND (reference sequence). This CDR3 contains 18 residues. With 2 bases removed from V and 2 bases from J, the gap between germline ends came to 18 bases. The CDR3 sequence: CASSIKGRGISTNEKLFF. The CDR3 coding sequence is TGTGCCAGTAGTATAAAGGGTAGGGGGATTTCGACTAATGAAAAACTGTTTTTT.

The DNA of the CDR3 is TGTGCCAGCAGTTCCGGACAGAACAATCAGCCCCAGCATTTT. This gives the protein CASSSGQNNQPQHF. The chain employs TRBV6-5 and TRBJ1-5, with D perhaps matching TRBD1 (6 bases). Germline V gene data show CDR1 as MNHEY and CDR2 as SVGAGI. Trimming took 4 bases from V and 3 from J, leaving 10 bases between them. CDR3 size: 14 residues.

The rearrangement joins TRBV25-1 to TRBJ2-7; D is ambiguous. Trimming cost V 2 bases and J 0 bases, with 8 bases left between them. This CDR3 region has 14 residues. CDR1 is MGHDK, CDR2 SYGVNS, per germline. In nucleotides, the CDR3 is TGTGCCAGCAGTGAACAACGGTACTCCTACGAGCAGTACTTC. It is translated as CASSEQRYSYEQYF.

This CDR3 is CASSEAGGRSGNTIYF. CDR3 DNA: TGTGCCAGCAGTGAGGCAGGGGGCCGCTCTGGAAACACCATATATTTT. The rearrangement links TRBV2 to TRBJ1-3; 8 positions match TRBD1. CDR1 SNHLY and CDR2 FYNNEI come from the germline V gene. V lost 3 bases to trimming and J lost 0 bases; unmatched junction nucleotides: 4. The length of the CDR3 is 16 residues.

This CDR3 reads CAWAFLRGGIGANVLTF. The CDR3, as DNA: TGTGCCTGGGCCTTTCTTCGGGGGGGGATCGGGGCCAACGTCCTGACTTTC. V is TRBV30 and J is TRBJ2-6, with 8 bases lining up with TRBD2. The trim removed 5 bases at V and 4 bases at J, leaving 13 bases unmatched. Germline CDR1 GTSNPN, CDR2 SVGIG (reference sequence). The CDR3 is 17 amino acids.

The gene calls are TRBV11-3 and TRBJ2-1; TRBD2 might be the D (6 bases). The germline V gene encodes CDR1 SGHNT and CDR2 YENEEA. V lost 4 bases and J 8 bases, leaving 15 bases between the germline ends. The CDR3 loop spans 14 amino acids. The CDR3 loop reads CASSSGVTRDEQFF. The CDR3 DNA reads TGTGCCAGCAGCTCGGGGGTTACTAGGGATGAGCAGTTCTTC.

The count of this clone is one. The chain couples TRBV18 to TRBJ2-4, with 9 nucleotides matching TRBD1. V lost 5 bases to trimming and J lost 5 bases; unmatched junction nucleotides: 7. Germline V gives CDR1 KGHSH, CDR2 LQKENI. This CDR3 is built from 15 residues. The CDR3 spells CASSERTGGENIQYF. The CDR3 DNA is TGTGCCAGCTCAGAACGCACAGGGGGCGAAAACATTCAGTACTTC. Full variable domain (outside the CDR3, taken from reference TRBV18 and TRBJ2-4): NAGVMQNPRHLVRRRGQEARLRCSPMKGHSHVYWYRQLPEEGLKFMVYLQKENIIDESGMPKERFSAEFPKEGPSILRIQQVVRGDSAAYFCASSERTGGENIQYFGAGTRLSVL.

The chain combines TRBV6-6 with TRBJ2-7; D is possibly TRBD1 (7 bases). Germline-derived CDR1 and CDR2 are MNHNY and SVGAGI (reference sequence). Trimming left V 4 bases short and J 3 bases short, with 16 bases between. The CDR3 has 15 residues. The CDR3 loop is CASSSGLGTDYEQYF. The CDR3 coding sequence is TGTGCCAGCAGTTCGGGACTGGGGACAGACTACGAGCAGTACTTC.

The CDR3 loop is CASRPLMNTGELFF. Written as DNA, the CDR3 is TGTGCCAGTAGGCCACTTATGAACACCGGGGAGCTGTTTTTT. V gene TRBV19 combines with J gene TRBJ2-2; D unresolved. Germline lookup yields CDR1 LNHDA and CDR2 SQIVND (reference sequence). V was clipped by 6 bases and J by 1 base, with 9 bases between them. The CDR3 covers 14 residues.

The genes are TRBV28 and TRBJ1-1; weak D call: TRBD1 (5 bases). The V gene's germline CDR1 is MDHEN and CDR2 SYDVKM. CDR3 length equals 13 residues. The V end was cut by 10 bases, the J end by 5 bases, with 17 bases between. The DNA for the CDR3 is TGTGCCACCGCTAAGGGGCCTTGGACTGAAGCTTTCTTT. It codes for CATAKGPWTEAFF.

The rearrangement uses TRBV4-1 and TRBJ2-1; TRBD2 matches 8 bases. With 0 bases clipped from V and 0 bases from J, the junction kept 4 bases outside the gene matches. CDR3 length: 17 residues. In germline, CDR1 is MGHRA, CDR2 YSYEKL. The DNA of the CDR3 is TGCGCCAGCAGCCAAGACCGAGGGACTAGCTCCTACAATGAGCAGTTCTTC. Translated, it gives CASSQDRGTSSYNEQFF.